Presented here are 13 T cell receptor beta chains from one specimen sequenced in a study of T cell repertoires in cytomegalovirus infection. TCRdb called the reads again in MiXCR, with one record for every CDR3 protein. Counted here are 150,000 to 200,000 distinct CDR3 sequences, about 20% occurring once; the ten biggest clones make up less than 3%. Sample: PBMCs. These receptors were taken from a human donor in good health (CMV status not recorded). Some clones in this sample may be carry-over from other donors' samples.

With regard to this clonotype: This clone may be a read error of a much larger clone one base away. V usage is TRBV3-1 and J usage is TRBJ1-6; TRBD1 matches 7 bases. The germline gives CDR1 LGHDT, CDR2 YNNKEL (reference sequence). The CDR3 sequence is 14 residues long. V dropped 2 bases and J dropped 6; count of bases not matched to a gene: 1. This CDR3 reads CASSQTGANSPLHF. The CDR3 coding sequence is TGTGCCAGCAGCCAAACAGGGGCTAATTCACCCCTCCACTTT.

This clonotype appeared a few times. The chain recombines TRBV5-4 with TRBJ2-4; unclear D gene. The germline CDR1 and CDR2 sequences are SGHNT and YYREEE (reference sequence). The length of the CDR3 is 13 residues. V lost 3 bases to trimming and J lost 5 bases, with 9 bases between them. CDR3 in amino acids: CASSSLGENIQYF. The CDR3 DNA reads TGTGCCAGCAGCTCCCTGGGCGAAAACATTCAGTACTTC.

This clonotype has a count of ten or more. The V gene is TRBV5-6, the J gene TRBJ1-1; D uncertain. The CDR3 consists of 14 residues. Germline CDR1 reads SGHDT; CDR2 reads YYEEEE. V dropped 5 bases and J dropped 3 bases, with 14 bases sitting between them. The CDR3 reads CASSDSIFDTEAFF. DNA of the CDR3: TGTGCCAGCAGTGATTCCATATTCGACACTGAAGCTTTCTTT.

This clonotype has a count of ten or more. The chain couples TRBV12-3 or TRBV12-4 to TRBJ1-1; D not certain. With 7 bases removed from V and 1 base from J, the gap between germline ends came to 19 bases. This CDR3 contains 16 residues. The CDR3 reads CASTKILGYGNTEAFF. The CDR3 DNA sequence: TGTGCCAGCACCAAAATTCTTGGGTACGGGAACACTGAAGCTTTCTTT.

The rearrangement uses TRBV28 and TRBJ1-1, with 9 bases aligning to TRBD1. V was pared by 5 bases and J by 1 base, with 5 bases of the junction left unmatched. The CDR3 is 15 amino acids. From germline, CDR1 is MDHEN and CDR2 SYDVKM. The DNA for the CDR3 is TGTGCCAGCAGTCGGCAGGACAGGGGGAACACTGAAGCTTTCTTT. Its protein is CASSRQDRGNTEAFF.

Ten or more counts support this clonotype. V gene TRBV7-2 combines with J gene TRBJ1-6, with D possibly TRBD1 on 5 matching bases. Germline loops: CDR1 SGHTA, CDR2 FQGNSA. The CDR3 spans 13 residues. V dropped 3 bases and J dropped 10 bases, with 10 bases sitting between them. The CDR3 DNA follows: TGTGCCAGCAGCTTGTGGGGGGAGTCACCCCTCCACTTT. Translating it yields CASSLWGESPLHF.

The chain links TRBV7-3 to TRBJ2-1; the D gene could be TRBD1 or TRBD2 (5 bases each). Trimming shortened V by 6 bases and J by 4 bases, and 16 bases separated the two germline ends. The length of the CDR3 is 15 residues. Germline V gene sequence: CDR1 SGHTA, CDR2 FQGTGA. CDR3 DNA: TGTGCCAGCAGTTGGGGGTCGAGCAAGTACAATGAGCAGTTCTTC. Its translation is CASSWGSSKYNEQFF.

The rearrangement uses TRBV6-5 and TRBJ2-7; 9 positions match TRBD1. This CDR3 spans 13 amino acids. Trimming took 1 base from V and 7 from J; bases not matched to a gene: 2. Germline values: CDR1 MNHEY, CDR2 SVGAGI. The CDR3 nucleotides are TGTGCCAGCAGTTACTGGACAGGGGAGGAGCAGTACTTC. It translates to CASSYWTGEEQYF.

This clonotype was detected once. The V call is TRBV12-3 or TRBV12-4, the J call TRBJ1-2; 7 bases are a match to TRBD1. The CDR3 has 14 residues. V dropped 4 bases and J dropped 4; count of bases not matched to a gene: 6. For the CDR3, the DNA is TGTGCCAGCAGTTCCACAGGGGACGCCTATGGCTACACCTTC. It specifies CASSSTGDAYGYTF.

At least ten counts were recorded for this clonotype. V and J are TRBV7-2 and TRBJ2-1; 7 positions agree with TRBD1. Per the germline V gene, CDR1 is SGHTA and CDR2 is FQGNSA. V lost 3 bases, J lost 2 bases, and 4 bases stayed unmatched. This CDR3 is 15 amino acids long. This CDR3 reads CASSFMGTAYNEQFF. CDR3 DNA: TGTGCCAGCAGCTTTATGGGGACAGCCTACAATGAGCAGTTCTTC.

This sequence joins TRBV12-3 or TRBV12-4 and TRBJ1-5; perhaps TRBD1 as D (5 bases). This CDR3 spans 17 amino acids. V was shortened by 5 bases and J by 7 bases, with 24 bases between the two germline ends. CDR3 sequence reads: CASSPRGWQGPLQPQHF. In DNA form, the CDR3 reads TGTGCCAGCAGTCCCCGGGGGTGGCAGGGTCCTTTACAGCCCCAGCATTTT.

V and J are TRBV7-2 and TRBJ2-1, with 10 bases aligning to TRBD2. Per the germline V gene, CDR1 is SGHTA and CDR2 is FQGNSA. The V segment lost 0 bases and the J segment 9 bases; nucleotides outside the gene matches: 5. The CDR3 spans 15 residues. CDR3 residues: CASSLALAGAVEQFF. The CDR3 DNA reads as TGTGCCAGCAGCTTAGCTCTAGCGGGAGCGGTTGAGCAGTTCTTC.

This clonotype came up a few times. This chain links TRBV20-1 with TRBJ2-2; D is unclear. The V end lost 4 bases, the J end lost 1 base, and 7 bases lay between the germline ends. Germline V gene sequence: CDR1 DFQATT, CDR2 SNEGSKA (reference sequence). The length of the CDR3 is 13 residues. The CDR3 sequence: CSANSENTGELFF. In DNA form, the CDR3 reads TGCAGTGCTAATTCGGAGAACACCGGGGAGCTGTTTTTT.